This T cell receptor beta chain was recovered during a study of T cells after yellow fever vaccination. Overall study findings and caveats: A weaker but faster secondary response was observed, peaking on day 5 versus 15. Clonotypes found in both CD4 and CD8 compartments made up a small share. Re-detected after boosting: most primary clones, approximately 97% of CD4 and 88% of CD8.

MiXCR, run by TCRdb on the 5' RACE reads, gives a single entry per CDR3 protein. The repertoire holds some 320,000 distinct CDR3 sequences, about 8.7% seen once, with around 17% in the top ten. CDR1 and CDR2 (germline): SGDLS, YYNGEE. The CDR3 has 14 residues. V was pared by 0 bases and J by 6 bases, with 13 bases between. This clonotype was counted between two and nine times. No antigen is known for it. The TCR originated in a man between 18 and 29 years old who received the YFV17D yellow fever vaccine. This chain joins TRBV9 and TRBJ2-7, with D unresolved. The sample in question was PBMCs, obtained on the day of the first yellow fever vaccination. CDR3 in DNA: TGTGCCAGCAGCGTAGGGCCGGGTCTGGCCGAGCAGTACTTC. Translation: CASSVGPGLAEQYF.